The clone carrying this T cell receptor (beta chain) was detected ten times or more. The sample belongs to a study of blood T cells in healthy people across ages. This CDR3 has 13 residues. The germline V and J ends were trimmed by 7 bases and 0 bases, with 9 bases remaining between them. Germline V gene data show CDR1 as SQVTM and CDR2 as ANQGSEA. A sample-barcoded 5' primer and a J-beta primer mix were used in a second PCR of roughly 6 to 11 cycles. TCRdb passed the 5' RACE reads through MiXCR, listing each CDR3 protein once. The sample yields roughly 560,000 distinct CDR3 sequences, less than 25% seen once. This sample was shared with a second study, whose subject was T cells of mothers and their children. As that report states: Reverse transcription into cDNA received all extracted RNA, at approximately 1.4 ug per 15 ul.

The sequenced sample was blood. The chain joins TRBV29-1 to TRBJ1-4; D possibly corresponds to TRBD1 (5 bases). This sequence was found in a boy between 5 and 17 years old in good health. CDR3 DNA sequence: TGCAGCGCCGCAGGGCCAACTAATGAAAAACTGTTTTTT. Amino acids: CSAAGPTNEKLFF.